This TCR beta chain was sequenced in a study of T cells expressing NK-cell markers. Study information: Sorted CD3+CD56-NKG2C+, CD3+CD56+NKG2C+ and CD3+CD56+NKG2C- T cells supplied the TCR beta repertoires. Serological testing identified most of the eight sequenced donors as HCMV-seropositive and one as seronegative. Broader study findings: The study found dominant NKG2C+ clonotypes at about 1.0-7.0% of CD8+ T cells in five or six donors. These clonotypes, the leaders elsewhere, also led the CD3+CD56-NKG2C+ fraction in four donors.

Germline lookup yields CDR1 LGHNA and CDR2 YSLEER. This CDR3 comprises 17 residues. With the 5' RACE reads reprocessed, TCRdb shows one record per CDR3 protein and no DNA. The specimen's table records over 120,000 distinct CDR3 sequences. With respect to this clonotype: What it binds is unknown.

Specimen: blood T cells: a sorted CD56 or NKG2C T cell subset, CD4+ or CD8+ T cells, or bulk PBMC T cells (not recorded which). The receptor was isolated from a man between 18 and 29 years old in good health. The chain recombines TRBV4-3 with TRBJ1-4; without DNA, the TCRdb call of TRBD1 cannot be checked. CDR3 loop: CASSQDIGGAANEKLFF.